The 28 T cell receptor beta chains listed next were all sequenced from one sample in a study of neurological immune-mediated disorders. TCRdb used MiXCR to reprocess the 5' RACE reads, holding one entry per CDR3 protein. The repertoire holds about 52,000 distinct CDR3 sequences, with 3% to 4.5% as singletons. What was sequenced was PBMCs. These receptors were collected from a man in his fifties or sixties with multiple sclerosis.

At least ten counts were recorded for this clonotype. The CDR3 bases are TGCAGCGTAAAACCGGGACAGTCCTCCTACGAGCAGTACTTC. It yields the protein CSVKPGQSSYEQYF. The chain carries TRBV29-1 and TRBJ2-7; 7 positions match TRBD1. The CDR3 totals 14 residues. The ends lost 6 bases at V and 0 bases at J; junction bases unmatched: 8. Germline assignment: CDR1 SQVTM and CDR2 ANQGSEA.

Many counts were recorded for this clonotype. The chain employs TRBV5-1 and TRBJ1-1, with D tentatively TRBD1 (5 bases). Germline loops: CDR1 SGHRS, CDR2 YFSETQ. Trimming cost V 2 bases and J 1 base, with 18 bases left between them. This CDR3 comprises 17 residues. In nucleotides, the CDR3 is TGCGCCAGCAGCTTACCTGGGTCTGAGGGGTGGAACACTGAAGCTTTCTTT. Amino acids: CASSLPGSEGWNTEAFF.

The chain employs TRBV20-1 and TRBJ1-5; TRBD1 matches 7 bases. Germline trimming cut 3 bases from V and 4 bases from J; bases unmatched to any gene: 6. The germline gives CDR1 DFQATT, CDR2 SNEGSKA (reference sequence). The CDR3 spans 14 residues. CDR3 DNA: TGCAGTGCTAGGGCCGGACAGGTTAATCAGCCCCAGCATTTT. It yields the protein CSARAGQVNQPQHF.

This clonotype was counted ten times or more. CDR3: CASWGSYNEQFF. DNA of the CDR3: TGTGCCAGCTGGGGCAGCTACAATGAGCAGTTCTTC. The rearrangement uses TRBV18 and TRBJ2-1, with D perhaps matching TRBD1 (5 bases). This CDR3 is built from 12 residues. Germline loops: CDR1 KGHSH, CDR2 LQKENI. V was pared by 7 bases and J by 3 bases, with 7 bases between.

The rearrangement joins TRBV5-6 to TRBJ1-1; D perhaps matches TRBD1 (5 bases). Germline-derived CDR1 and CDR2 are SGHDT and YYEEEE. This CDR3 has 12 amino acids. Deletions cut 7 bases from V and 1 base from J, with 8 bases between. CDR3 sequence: CASGTGNTEAFF. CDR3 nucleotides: TGTGCCAGCGGAACAGGGAACACTGAAGCTTTCTTT.

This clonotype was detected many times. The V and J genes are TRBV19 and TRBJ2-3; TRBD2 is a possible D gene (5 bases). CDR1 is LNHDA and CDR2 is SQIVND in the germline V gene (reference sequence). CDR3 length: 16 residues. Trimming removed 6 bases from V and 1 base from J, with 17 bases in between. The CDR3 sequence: CASSLSGAGGTDTQYF. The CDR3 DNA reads TGTGCCAGTAGCCTATCCGGAGCCGGGGGCACAGATACGCAGTATTTT.

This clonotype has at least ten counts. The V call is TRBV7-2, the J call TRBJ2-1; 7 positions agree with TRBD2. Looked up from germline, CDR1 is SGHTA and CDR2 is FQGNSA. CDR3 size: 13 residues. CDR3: CASARGAYNEQFF. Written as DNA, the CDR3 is TGTGCGTCGGCTCGGGGGGCCTACAATGAGCAGTTCTTC.

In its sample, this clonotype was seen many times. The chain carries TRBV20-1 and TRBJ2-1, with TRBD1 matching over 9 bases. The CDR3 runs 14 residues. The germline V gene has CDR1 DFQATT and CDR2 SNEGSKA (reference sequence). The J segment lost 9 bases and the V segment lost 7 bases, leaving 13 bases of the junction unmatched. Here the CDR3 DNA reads TGCAGTGTTAGCCGGGACAGGGAGGAGGGTGAGCAGTTCTTC. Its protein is CSVSRDREEGEQFF.

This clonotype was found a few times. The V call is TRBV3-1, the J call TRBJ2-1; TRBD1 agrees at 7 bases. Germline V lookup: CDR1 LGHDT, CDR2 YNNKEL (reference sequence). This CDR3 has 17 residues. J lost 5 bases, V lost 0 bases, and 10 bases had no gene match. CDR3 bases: TGTGCCAGCAGCCAAGATCCAGGGGGAAGATTAAACAATGAGCAGTTCTTC. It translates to CASSQDPGGRLNNEQFF.

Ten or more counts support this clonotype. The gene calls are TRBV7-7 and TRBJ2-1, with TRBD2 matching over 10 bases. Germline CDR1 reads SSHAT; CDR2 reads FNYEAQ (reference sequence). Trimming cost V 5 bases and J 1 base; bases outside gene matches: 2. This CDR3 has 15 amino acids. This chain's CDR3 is CASSPSGGSYNEQFF. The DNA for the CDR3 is TGTGCCAGCAGCCCTAGCGGGGGATCCTACAATGAGCAGTTCTTC.

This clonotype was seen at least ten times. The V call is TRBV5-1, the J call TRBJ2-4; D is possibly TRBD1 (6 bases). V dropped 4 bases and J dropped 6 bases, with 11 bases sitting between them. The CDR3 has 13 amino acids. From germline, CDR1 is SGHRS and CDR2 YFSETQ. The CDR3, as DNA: TGCGCCAGCAGCGCACAGGGCGGAAACATTCAGTACTTC. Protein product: CASSAQGGNIQYF.

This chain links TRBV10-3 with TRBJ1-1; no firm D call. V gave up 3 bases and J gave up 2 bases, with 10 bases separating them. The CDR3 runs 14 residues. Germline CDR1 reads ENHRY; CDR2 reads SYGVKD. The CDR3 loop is CAISDGWANTEAFF. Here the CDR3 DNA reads TGTGCCATCAGTGATGGCTGGGCTAACACTGAAGCTTTCTTT.

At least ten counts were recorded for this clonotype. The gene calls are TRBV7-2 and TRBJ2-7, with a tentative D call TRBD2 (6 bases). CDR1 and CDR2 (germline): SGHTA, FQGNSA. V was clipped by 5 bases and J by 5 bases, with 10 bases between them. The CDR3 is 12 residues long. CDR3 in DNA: TGTGCCAGCAGCCCGACTAGGGACGAGCAGTACTTC. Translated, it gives CASSPTRDEQYF.

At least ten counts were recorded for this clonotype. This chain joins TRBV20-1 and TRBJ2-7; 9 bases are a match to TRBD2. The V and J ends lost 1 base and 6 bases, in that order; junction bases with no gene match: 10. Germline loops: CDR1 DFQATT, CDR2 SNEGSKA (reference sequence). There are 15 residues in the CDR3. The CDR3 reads CSARAPAGGPPEQYF. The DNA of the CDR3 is TGCAGTGCTAGAGCTCCGGCGGGAGGGCCGCCCGAGCAGTACTTC.

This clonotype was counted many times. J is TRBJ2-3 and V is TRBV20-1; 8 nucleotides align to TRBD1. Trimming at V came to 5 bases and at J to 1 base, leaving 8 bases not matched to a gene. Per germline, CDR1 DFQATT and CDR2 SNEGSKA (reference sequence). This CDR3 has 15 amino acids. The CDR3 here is CSAFDGQGGTDTQYF. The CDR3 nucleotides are TGCAGTGCTTTTGATGGACAGGGAGGCACAGATACGCAGTATTTT.

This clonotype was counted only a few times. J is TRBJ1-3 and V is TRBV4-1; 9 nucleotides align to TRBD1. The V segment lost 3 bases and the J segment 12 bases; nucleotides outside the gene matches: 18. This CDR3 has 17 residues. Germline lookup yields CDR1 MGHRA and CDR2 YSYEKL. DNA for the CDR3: TGCGCCAGCAGCCAGAGGGAGACAGGGGGGCCTGGAAAAAACATATATTTT. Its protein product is CASSQRETGGPGKNIYF.

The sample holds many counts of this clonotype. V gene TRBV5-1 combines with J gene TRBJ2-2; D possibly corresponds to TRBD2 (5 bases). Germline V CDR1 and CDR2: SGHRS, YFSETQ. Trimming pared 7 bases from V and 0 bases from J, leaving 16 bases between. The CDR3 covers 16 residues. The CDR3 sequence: CASGIRGSANTGELFF. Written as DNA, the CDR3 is TGCGCCAGCGGCATCCGTGGGAGTGCGAACACCGGGGAGCTGTTTTTT.

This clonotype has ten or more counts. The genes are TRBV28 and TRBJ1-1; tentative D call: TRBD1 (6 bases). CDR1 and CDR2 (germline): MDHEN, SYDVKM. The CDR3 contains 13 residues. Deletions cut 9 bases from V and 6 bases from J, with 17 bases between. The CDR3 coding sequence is TGTGCCAGTCTACAGGGCGGAGGCGCTGAAGCTTTCTTT. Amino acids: CASLQGGGAEAFF.

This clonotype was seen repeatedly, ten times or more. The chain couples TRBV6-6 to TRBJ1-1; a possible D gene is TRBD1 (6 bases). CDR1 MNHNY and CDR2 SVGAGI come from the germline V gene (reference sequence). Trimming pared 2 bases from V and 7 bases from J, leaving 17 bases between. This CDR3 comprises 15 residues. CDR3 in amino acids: CASSYGGGFGNEAFF. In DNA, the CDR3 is TGTGCCAGCAGTTACGGGGGGGGCTTCGGGAATGAAGCTTTCTTT.

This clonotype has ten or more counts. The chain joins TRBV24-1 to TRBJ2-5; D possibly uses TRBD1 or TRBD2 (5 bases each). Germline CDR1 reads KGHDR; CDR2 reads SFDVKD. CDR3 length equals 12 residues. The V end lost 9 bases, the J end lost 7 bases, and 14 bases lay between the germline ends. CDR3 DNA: TGTGCCACCGGGACGGATCTTGGGACCCAGTACTTC. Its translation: CATGTDLGTQYF.

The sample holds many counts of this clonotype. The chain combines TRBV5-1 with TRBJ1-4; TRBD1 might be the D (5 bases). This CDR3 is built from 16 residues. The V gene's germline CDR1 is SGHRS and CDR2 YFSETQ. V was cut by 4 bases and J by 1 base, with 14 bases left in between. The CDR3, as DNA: TGCGCCAGCAGCCAGATGGGGGTTTTAACTAATGAAAAACTGTTTTTT. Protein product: CASSQMGVLTNEKLFF. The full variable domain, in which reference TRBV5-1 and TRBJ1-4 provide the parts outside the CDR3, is KAGVTQTPRYLIKTRGQQVTLSCSPISGHRSVSWYQQTPGQGLQFLFEYFSETQRNKGNFPGRFSGRQFSNSRSEMNVSTLELGDSALYLCASSQMGVLTNEKLFFGSGTQLSVL.

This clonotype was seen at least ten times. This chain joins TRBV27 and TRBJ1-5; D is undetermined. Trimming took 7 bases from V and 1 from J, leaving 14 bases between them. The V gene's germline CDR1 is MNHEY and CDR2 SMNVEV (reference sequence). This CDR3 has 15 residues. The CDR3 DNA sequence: TGTGCCAGCATTGATCCCCCACTAAGCAATCAGCCCCAGCATTTT. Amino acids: CASIDPPLSNQPQHF.

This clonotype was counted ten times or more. CDR3 coding DNA: TGCGCCACCGAGGGGCCCAGGAGCACAGATACGCAGTATTTT. It codes for CATEGPRSTDTQYF. The chain combines TRBV10-2 with TRBJ2-3; D could derive from TRBD1 or TRBD2 (5 bases each). Germline V gene sequence: CDR1 WSHSY, CDR2 SAAADI. There are 14 residues in the CDR3. The V gene lost 10 bases and the J gene lost 0 bases, with 14 bases spanning the gap.

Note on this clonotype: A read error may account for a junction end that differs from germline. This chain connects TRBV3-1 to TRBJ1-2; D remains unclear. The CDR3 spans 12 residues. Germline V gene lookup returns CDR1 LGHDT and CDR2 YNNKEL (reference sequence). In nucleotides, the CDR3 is TGTGACAGCAACAATGGGGAAGGCGGCTACACCTTC. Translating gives CDSNNGEGGYTF.

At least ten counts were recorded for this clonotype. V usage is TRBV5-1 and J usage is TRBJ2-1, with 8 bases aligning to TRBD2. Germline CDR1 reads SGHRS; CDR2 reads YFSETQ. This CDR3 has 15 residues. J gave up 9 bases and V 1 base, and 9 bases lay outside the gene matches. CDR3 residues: CASSLMAGGRGEQFF. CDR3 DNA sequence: TGCGCCAGCAGCTTGATGGCGGGGGGCAGGGGTGAGCAGTTCTTC.

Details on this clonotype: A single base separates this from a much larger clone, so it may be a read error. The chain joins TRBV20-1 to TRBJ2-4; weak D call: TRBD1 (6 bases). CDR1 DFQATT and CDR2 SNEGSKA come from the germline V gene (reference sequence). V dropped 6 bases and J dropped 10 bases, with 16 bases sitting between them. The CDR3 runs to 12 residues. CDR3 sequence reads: CSAPGTTKIQYF. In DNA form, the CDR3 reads TGCAGTGCGCCCGGGACAACAAAAATTCAGTACTTC.

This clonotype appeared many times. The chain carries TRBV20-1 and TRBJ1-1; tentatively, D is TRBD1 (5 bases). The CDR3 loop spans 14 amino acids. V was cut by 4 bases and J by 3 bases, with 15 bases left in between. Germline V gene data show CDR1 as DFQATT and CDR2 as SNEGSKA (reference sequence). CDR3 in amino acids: CSATEGTLDTEAFF. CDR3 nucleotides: TGCAGTGCTACAGAGGGGACCCTAGACACTGAAGCTTTCTTT.

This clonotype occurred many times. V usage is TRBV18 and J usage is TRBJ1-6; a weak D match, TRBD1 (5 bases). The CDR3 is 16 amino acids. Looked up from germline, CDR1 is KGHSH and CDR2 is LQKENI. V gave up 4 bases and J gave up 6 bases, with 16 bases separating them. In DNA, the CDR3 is TGTGCCAGCTCACTGGATATGGGACGCTCTAATTCACCCCTCCACTTT. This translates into CASSLDMGRSNSPLHF. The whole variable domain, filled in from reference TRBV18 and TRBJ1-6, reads NAGVMQNPRHLVRRRGQEARLRCSPMKGHSHVYWYRQLPEEGLKFMVYLQKENIIDESGMPKERFSAEFPKEGPSILRIQQVVRGDSAAYFCASSLDMGRSNSPLHFGNGTRLTVT.